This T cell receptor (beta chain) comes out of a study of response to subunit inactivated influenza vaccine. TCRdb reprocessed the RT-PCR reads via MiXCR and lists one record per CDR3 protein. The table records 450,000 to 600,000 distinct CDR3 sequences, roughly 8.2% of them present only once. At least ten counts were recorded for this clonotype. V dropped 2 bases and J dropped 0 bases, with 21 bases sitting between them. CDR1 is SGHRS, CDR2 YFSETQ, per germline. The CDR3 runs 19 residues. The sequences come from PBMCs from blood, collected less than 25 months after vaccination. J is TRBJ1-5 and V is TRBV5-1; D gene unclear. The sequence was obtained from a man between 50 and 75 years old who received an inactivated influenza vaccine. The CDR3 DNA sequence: TGCGCCAGCAGCTTCCCCCCACAAGGGAGACAAAATAGCAATCAGCCCCAGCATTTT. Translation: CASSFPPQGRQNSNQPQHF.